This TCR beta chain was observed in a study of T cell changes during pregnancy in multiple sclerosis. The assay was immunoSEQ multiplex PCR, and TCRdb's table has in-frame clones only and misses some. In the table there are 30,000 to 40,000 clones, around nine tenths of which are singletons. This TCR came from a female donor with multiple sclerosis, enrolled in a pregnancy study. The sample here was CD8+ T cells from peripheral blood mononuclear cells, taken in the third trimester of pregnancy.

The CDR3, as DNA: TGTGCCAGTAGTATAGCCCGGACAGGGGGCGCGATGGCCAACGTCCTGACTTTC. Residues: CASSIARTGGAMANVLTF. This chain uses TRBV19 with TRBJ2-6; TRBD1 aligns across 11 bases. Trimming took 1 base from V and 6 from J; bases not matched to a gene: 8. The CDR3 consists of 18 residues. CDR1 is LNHDA and CDR2 is SQIVND in the germline V gene (reference sequence).